The clone carrying this T cell receptor (beta chain) was detected only a few times. Its antigen is unidentified. The CDR3 spans 15 residues. The germline V gene encodes CDR1 SGHRS and CDR2 YFSETQ. The V gene end was trimmed by 5 bases and the J gene end by 3 bases; junction bases not matched to a gene: 8. Preparation of TCR beta libraries was done by quantitative 5'-RACE with molecular barcodes. A single record per CDR3 protein comes from TCRdb applying MiXCR to the 5' RACE reads. The sample has about 480,000 distinct CDR3 sequences, about a sixth seen once; the top ten hold 0.95% to 1.1%. This specimen belongs to a study of CD8 T cells in ankylosing spondylitis. Study-wide points: A motif in TCR beta, a set of fewer than ten highly homologous variants, appeared characteristic of ankylosing spondylitis blood. A subset of motif variants has previously been described in the synovial fluid and blood of reactive arthritis. Researchers report that disease-linked clones proved CD8+ and relatively rare in peripheral blood.

This TCR was recovered from a male donor with ankylosing spondylitis. The chain has TRBV5-1 and TRBJ2-5; 9 bases line up with TRBD1. The source material was blood, either unsorted or a sorted T cell fraction (not recorded which). The CDR3 DNA follows: TGCGCCAGCAGTTTTTGGGGACAGGGAGAAGAGACCCAGTACTTC. This gives the protein CASSFWGQGEETQYF.